This TCR beta chain is drawn from a study of identical twins. V shed 6 bases, J shed 5 bases, and the junction held 8 bases outside the gene matches. In germline, CDR1 is WSHSY, CDR2 SAAADI. This CDR3 has 14 residues. Study findings and constraints: In cord blood, abundant beta clonotypes had fewer insertions; memory showed no trend. With monozygotic twins, out-of-frame TCR alpha sharing exceeded what models estimated.

Using its own MiXCR run on the 5' RACE reads, TCRdb lists one record per CDR3 protein. The sample carries under 350,000 distinct CDR3 sequences, around 9.7% recorded once. This clonotype has just a few counts. The antigen is undetermined. The sample was also reused in another study, on yellow fever vaccine responses in identical twins.

The chain combines TRBV10-2 with TRBJ2-3; 7 bases map to TRBD2. The TCR was taken from a woman aged 18-35 years in good health. Sample: CD8+ T cells sorted from blood. The CDR3 sequence is CASRREGRRDTQYF. The CDR3 nucleotides read TGCGCCAGCAGGAGGGAGGGAAGAAGAGATACGCAGTATTTT.